This T cell receptor (beta chain) was recorded in a study of regulatory dendritic cells for organ transplantation. The germline V and J ends were trimmed by 4 bases and 7 bases, with 16 bases remaining between them. The CDR3 length is 14 residues. Germline values: CDR1 LNHNV, CDR2 YYDKDF (reference sequence). Sequencing was performed with immunoSEQ multiplex PCR; in TCRdb, only in-frame clones are kept and a portion is missing. The sample lists 22,000 or so clones; 60% to 80% were seen once. CD4+ or CD8+ T cells were sorted as naive CD45RA+ or memory CD45RO+. This receptor was identified in a human donor in good health. The material sequenced was memory CD4+ T cells from blood. Indicated subset: CD45RO+ memory T cells. The chain joins TRBV15 to TRBJ2-5; TRBD1 might be the D (5 bases). CDR3 DNA sequence: TGTGCCACCAGCACACGACAGACCCAGGTGACCCAGTACTTC. This codes for CATSTRQTQVTQYF.